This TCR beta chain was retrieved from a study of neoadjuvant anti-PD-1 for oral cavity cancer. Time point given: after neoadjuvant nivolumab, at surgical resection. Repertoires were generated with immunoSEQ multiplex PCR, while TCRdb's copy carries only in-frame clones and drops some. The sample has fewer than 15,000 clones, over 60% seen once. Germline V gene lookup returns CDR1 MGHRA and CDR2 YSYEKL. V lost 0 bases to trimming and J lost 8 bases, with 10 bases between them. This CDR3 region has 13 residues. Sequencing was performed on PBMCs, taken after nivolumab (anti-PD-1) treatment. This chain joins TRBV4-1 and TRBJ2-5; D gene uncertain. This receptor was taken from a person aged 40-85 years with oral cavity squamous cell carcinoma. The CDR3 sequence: CASSQDTSTTQYF. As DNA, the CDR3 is TGCGCCAGCAGCCAAGATACGTCGACCACCCAGTACTTC.